The sample holds a few counts of the clone carrying this T cell receptor (beta chain). TCRdb reanalysed the reads using MiXCR and keeps one entry per CDR3 protein. The sample lists fewer than 300,000 distinct CDR3 sequences, about 23% occurring once. This entry comes from a study of T cell repertoires in cytomegalovirus infection. Trimming left V 10 bases short and J 6 bases short, with 13 bases between. CDR1 and CDR2 (germline): ENHRY, SYGVKD. The CDR3 covers 12 residues. Sequences were obtained from PBMCs. The V gene is TRBV10-3, the J gene TRBJ2-1, with unresolved D. This receptor was identified in a human donor in good health (CMV status not recorded). Some clones in this sample may be carry-over from other donors' samples. This CDR3 is CATGPNGNEQFF. The CDR3 DNA reads as TGTGCCACCGGACCCAACGGCAATGAGCAGTTCTTC.